The 15 T cell receptor beta chains listed next were all sequenced from one sample in a study of cytomegalovirus exposure and HLA in healthy donors. The PCR was carried out with 60 Vbeta primers and 13 Jbeta primers. Sequencing was performed with immunoSEQ multiplex PCR; in TCRdb, only in-frame clones are kept and a portion is missing. The sample holds about 140,000 clones; roughly a tenth are singletons and the top ten take 1.8%. The sequencing input was PBMCs. These receptors were taken from a male donor in good health and CMV-seronegative.

This clone was found a few times. The rearrangement uses TRBV6-1 and TRBJ2-7; 7 bases line up with TRBD1. There are 14 residues in the CDR3. V lost 4 bases to trimming and J lost 2 bases; unmatched junction nucleotides: 5. Germline CDR1 reads MNHNS; CDR2 reads SASEGT. CDR3 in amino acids: CASSAGTVPYEQYF. As DNA, the CDR3 is TGTGCCAGCAGTGCCGGGACAGTTCCCTACGAGCAGTACTTC.

The sample holds a few counts of this clone. The chain uses TRBV29-1 and TRBJ1-2; 10 nucleotides align to TRBD1. The CDR3 covers 14 residues. With 7 bases clipped from V and 8 bases from J, the junction kept 13 bases outside the gene matches. Germline lookup yields CDR1 SQVTM and CDR2 ANQGSEA. The CDR3 reads CSAVTGGAAGGYTF. CDR3 DNA: TGCAGCGCCGTGACAGGGGGCGCCGCCGGAGGCTACACCTTC.

The chain uses TRBV5-1 and TRBJ2-3, with 8 nucleotides matching TRBD2. The CDR3 length is 14 residues. After removal of 0 bases from V and 3 bases from J, the junction contained 0 bases not matched to a gene. CDR1 and CDR2 from the germline V gene are SGHRS and YFSETQ. CDR3: CASSLGLATDTQYF. The CDR3 DNA reads TGCGCCAGCAGCTTGGGACTAGCGACAGATACGCAGTATTTT.

The rearrangement uses TRBV2 and TRBJ2-1; perhaps TRBD2 as D (6 bases). CDR1 SNHLY and CDR2 FYNNEI come from the germline V gene. The CDR3 contains 12 residues. Trimming took 5 bases from V and 7 from J, leaving 9 bases between them. The CDR3 coding sequence is TGTGCCAGCAGTCAACTAGCAAATGAGCAGTTCTTC. It translates to CASSQLANEQFF.

This clone has more than one count but fewer than ten. This chain joins TRBV5-1 and TRBJ2-7; the match to TRBD2 covers 15 bases. Per the germline V gene, CDR1 is SGHRS and CDR2 is YFSETQ. The junction had 5 bases not matched to a gene; V was cut back by 4 bases and J by 3 bases. The CDR3 contains 16 residues. CDR3 protein: CASSPGTSGRSYEQYF. CDR3 DNA: TGCGCCAGCAGCCCTGGGACTAGCGGGAGGAGCTACGAGCAGTACTTC. Based on the CDR3 plus reference TRBV5-1 and TRBJ2-7, the full variable domain is KAGVTQTPRYLIKTRGQQVTLSCSPISGHRSVSWYQQTPGQGLQFLFEYFSETQRNKGNFPGRFSGRQFSNSRSEMNVSTLELGDSALYLCASSPGTSGRSYEQYFGPGTRLTVT.

This clone has more than one count but fewer than ten. The rearrangement uses TRBV10-2 and TRBJ2-1; D is unresolved. In germline, CDR1 is WSHSY, CDR2 SAAADI. The CDR3 length is 15 residues. V lost 1 base and J 8 bases, leaving 15 bases between the germline ends. CDR3 sequence: CASSEYPSEQDEQFF. The DNA of the CDR3 is TGCGCCAGCAGTGAGTACCCCTCCGAGCAGGATGAGCAGTTCTTC.

A few counts support this clone. The chain links TRBV7-8 to TRBJ1-4; 7 bases agree with TRBD1. The germline V gene encodes CDR1 SGHVS and CDR2 FQNEAQ. J was trimmed by 4 bases and V by 1 base; bases with no gene match: 3. The CDR3 consists of 15 residues. The CDR3 DNA sequence: TGTGCCAGCAGCTTAGGGGACAGTCGTAATGAAAAACTGTTTTTT. It encodes CASSLGDSRNEKLFF.

This chain joins TRBV28 and TRBJ2-7; 13 nucleotides agree with TRBD2. With 4 bases clipped from V and 5 bases from J, the junction kept 8 bases outside the gene matches. The CDR3 runs 16 residues. CDR1 is MDHEN, CDR2 SYDVKM, per germline. CDR3 nucleotides: TGTGCCAGCAGTTGCGAACTAGCGGGAGGGCCTAACGAGCAGTACTTC. Translated, it gives CASSCELAGGPNEQYF.

This clone appeared a few times. J is TRBJ1-5 and V is TRBV15; 8 positions match TRBD1. Germline lookup yields CDR1 LNHNV and CDR2 YYDKDF (reference sequence). V trimming: 3 bases; J trimming: 4 bases; junction bases outside the gene matches: 8. The CDR3 totals 16 residues. CDR3 region: CATSRGGQGGNQPQHF. CDR3 coding DNA: TGTGCCACCAGCAGGGGAGGACAGGGCGGTAATCAGCCCCAGCATTTT.

The chain joins TRBV13 to TRBJ2-1; possibly TRBD2 for D (6 bases). Per germline, CDR1 PRHDT and CDR2 FYEKMQ (reference sequence). The CDR3 consists of 15 residues. V was trimmed by 5 bases and J by 8 bases, leaving 19 bases between them. The CDR3 nucleotides read TGTGCCAGCAGCGTCGGTGCTAGCGAGGACGATGAGCAGTTCTTC. As protein: CASSVGASEDDEQFF.

The J gene is TRBJ1-1, the V gene TRBV5-1, with D perhaps TRBD1 (6 bases). The CDR3 consists of 16 residues. Germline loops: CDR1 SGHRS, CDR2 YFSETQ. V lost 3 bases to trimming and J lost 4 bases, with 19 bases between them. As DNA, the CDR3 is TGCGCCAGCAGCTCAATCCCCCACAGAGGGGGCACTGAAGCTTTCTTT. Amino acids: CASSSIPHRGGTEAFF.

A few counts support this clone. The V call is TRBV6-5, the J call TRBJ2-7, with D tentatively TRBD1 (6 bases). The CDR3 is 15 amino acids. The V gene lost 0 bases and the J gene lost 5 bases, with 14 bases spanning the gap. Germline values: CDR1 MNHEY, CDR2 SVGAGI. This CDR3 reads CASSYSKGRGHEQYF. The CDR3 nucleotides are TGTGCCAGCAGTTACTCGAAGGGCAGGGGCCACGAGCAGTACTTC.

This chain links TRBV2 with TRBJ2-1; possible D gene TRBD1, 6 bases. In germline, CDR1 is SNHLY, CDR2 FYNNEI. This CDR3 is built from 14 residues. V dropped 7 bases and J dropped 1 base, with 11 bases sitting between them. This CDR3 reads CASNLDSSYNEQFF. The CDR3 DNA sequence: TGTGCCAGCAATTTGGACAGTTCCTACAATGAGCAGTTCTTC.

There are a few counts of this clone. The chain couples TRBV4-1 to TRBJ1-3, with D unresolved. V lost 2 bases and J 0 bases, leaving 14 bases between the germline ends. Germline V CDR1 and CDR2: MGHRA, YSYEKL. The CDR3 spans 17 residues. Here the CDR3 DNA reads TGCGCCAGCAGCCAAATCTTGGGAGTCCTCTCTGGAAACACCATATATTTT. This translates into CASSQILGVLSGNTIYF.

This clone has more than one count but fewer than ten. The CDR3 region is CASSPRGLWELFF. The DNA of the CDR3 is TGTGCCAGCAGCCCCAGGGGCCTCTGGGAACTGTTTTTT. The J gene is TRBJ1-4, the V gene TRBV28; D might be TRBD1 (6 bases). The CDR3 consists of 13 residues. CDR1 and CDR2 (germline): MDHEN, SYDVKM. V was shortened by 6 bases and J by 12 bases, with 17 bases between the two germline ends.